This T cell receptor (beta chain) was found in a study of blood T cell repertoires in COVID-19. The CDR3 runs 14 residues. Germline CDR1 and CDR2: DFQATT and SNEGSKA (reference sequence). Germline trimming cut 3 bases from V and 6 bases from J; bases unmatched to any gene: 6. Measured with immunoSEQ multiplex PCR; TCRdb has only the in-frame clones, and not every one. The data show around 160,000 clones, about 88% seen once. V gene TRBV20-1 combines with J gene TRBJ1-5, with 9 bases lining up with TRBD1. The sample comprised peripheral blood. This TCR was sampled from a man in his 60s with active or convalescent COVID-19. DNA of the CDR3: TGCAGTGCTAGTGCCGGACAGGGGATTCAGCCCCAGCATTTT. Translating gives CSASAGQGIQPQHF.